One sample yielded the 24 T cell receptor beta chains listed below, sequenced in a study of shared clonotypes between healthy human individuals. Generated by immunoSEQ multiplex PCR, the TCRdb table keeps only in-frame clones and is missing some. The sample includes more than 2,000,000 clones, approximately 94% seen only once; the top ten take around 0.14%. Sequencing was done on a sample of naive CD4+ T cells sorted from blood. Subset: CD45RA+ positively selected. The source of these receptors is a man aged 18 to 30 in good health.

The rearrangement links TRBV21-1 to TRBJ1-4; the table assigns TRBD1, which was not confirmed against the DNA. TRBV21-1 has pseudogene status. The CDR3 consists of 17 residues. The CDR3 nucleotides read TGTGCCAGCTGCCGGTCTGAGAACAGGGGGAGTAATGAAAAACTGTTTTTT. Translating gives CASCRSENRGSNEKLFF.

The V gene is TRBV7-2, the J gene TRBJ1-2, with 8 positions matching TRBD1. The CDR3 totals 15 residues. V dropped 6 bases and J dropped 3; count of bases not matched to a gene: 9. From germline, CDR1 is SGHTA and CDR2 FQGNSA. The CDR3 DNA reads TGTGCCAGCAGTCAAGGGCAGGGGGCGTACTATGGCTACACCTTC. It is translated as CASSQGQGAYYGYTF.

This chain connects TRBV15 to TRBJ2-3; D remains ambiguous. CDR1 and CDR2 (germline): LNHNV, YYDKDF (reference sequence). V was cut by 0 bases and J by 2 bases, with 18 bases left in between. This CDR3 has 18 residues. The CDR3 DNA reads TGTGCCACCAGCAGAGATCTCCCGTTAGCTTCGAACACAGATACGCAGTATTTT. This gives the protein CATSRDLPLASNTDTQYF.

The chain joins TRBV7-2 to TRBJ2-2; perhaps TRBD1 as D (6 bases). The CDR3 runs to 16 residues. Germline values: CDR1 SGHTA, CDR2 FQGNSA. V dropped 7 bases and J dropped 2 bases, with 17 bases sitting between them. The DNA for the CDR3 is TGTGCCAGCATCCAGGTCGGGACAATTAACACCGGGGAGCTGTTTTTT. Protein sequence: CASIQVGTINTGELFF.

The CDR3 sequence is CASSVSGGASETQYF. The CDR3 DNA reads as TGTGCCAGCAGCGTGAGCGGGGGGGCCAGTGAGACCCAGTACTTC. The V and J genes are TRBV9 and TRBJ2-5; 10 bases align to TRBD2. CDR3 length equals 15 residues. The V segment lost 2 bases and the J segment 5 bases; nucleotides outside the gene matches: 6. Germline CDR1 is SGDLS and CDR2 is YYNGEE.

The V gene is TRBV7-2, the J gene TRBJ2-3, with 7 bases that match TRBD2. The CDR3 runs to 16 residues. Germline assignment: CDR1 SGHTA and CDR2 FQGNSA. The J segment lost 1 base and the V segment lost 5 bases, leaving 9 bases of the junction unmatched. In DNA, the CDR3 is TGTGCCAGCAGCCTGGTCGGGACTACGCGCACAGATACGCAGTATTTT. As protein: CASSLVGTTRTDTQYF. Full variable domain (missing parts from reference TRBV7-2 and TRBJ2-3): GAGVSQSPSNKVTEKGKDVELRCDPISGHTALYWYRQSLGQGLEFLIYFQGNSAPDKSGLPSDRFSAERTGGSVSTLTIQRTQQEDSAVYLCASSLVGTTRTDTQYFGPGTRLTVL.

This chain links TRBV5-1 with TRBJ1-4; D may be TRBD1 (5 bases). Between the trimmed V and J ends, which lost 3 bases and 7 bases, there was a span of 19 bases. The CDR3 consists of 16 residues. CDR1 and CDR2 from the germline V gene are SGHRS and YFSETQ. In DNA form, the CDR3 reads TGCGCCAGCAGCTCGGCTACGGGACCCCTTAGTGAAAAACTGTTTTTT. It encodes CASSSATGPLSEKLFF.

V usage is TRBV5-1 and J usage is TRBJ1-1, with 10 bases aligning to TRBD1. Germline CDR1 SGHRS, CDR2 YFSETQ. The CDR3 totals 15 residues. Trimming removed 4 bases from V and 5 bases from J; junction bases left unmatched: 8. In DNA, the CDR3 is TGCGCCAGCAGCACGGGGACAGGGGAAGTAACTGAAGCTTTCTTT. Translating it yields CASSTGTGEVTEAFF.

CDR3 protein: CASRSQGSQETQYF. In DNA, the CDR3 is TGTGCCAGCAGATCTCAGGGGTCACAAGAGACCCAGTACTTC. The chain has TRBV2 and TRBJ2-5; D is perhaps TRBD1 (6 bases). The CDR3 has 14 amino acids. Trimming shortened V by 6 bases and J by 2 bases, and 13 bases separated the two germline ends. Germline CDR1 reads SNHLY; CDR2 reads FYNNEI.

The chain is built from TRBV11-3 and TRBJ2-2, with D unresolved. V was trimmed by 1 base and J by 2 bases, leaving 17 bases between them. Per germline, CDR1 SGHNT and CDR2 YENEEA. The CDR3 sequence is 18 residues long. The CDR3 reads CASSLAKWGQTNTGELFF. The CDR3 DNA follows: TGTGCCAGCAGCTTAGCAAAATGGGGTCAAACAAACACCGGGGAGCTGTTTTTT. Variable domain in full (rest from reference TRBV11-3 and TRBJ2-2): EAGVVQSPRYKIIEKKQPVAFWCNPISGHNTLYWYLQNLGQGPELLIRYENEEAVDDSQLPKDRFSAERLKGVDSTLKIQPAELGDSAVYLCASSLAKWGQTNTGELFFGEGSRLTVL.

The rearrangement links TRBV4-3 to TRBJ1-1; 12 nucleotides match TRBD1. Trimming removed 4 bases from V and 1 base from J; junction bases left unmatched: 4. Germline CDR1 is LGHNA and CDR2 is YSLEER. The CDR3 has 16 amino acids. CDR3 sequence (DNA): TGCGCCAGCAGCCGGGGACAGGGGGCCGCGAACACTGAAGCTTTCTTT. This encodes CASSRGQGAANTEAFF.

This clone appeared a few times. Other DNA variants within this sample encode the same CDR3. CDR3 sequence (DNA): TGTGCCAGCAGCCTTACAGGTCTGAACACTGAAGCTTTCTTT. This codes for CASSLTGLNTEAFF. The rearrangement links TRBV11-2 to TRBJ1-1; perhaps TRBD1 as D (5 bases). V was trimmed by 5 bases and J by 0 bases, leaving 10 bases between them. CDR3 length equals 14 residues. Germline V lookup: CDR1 SGHAT, CDR2 FQNNGV.

Only a few counts were recorded for this clone. The chain employs TRBV7-8 and TRBJ2-7, with D perhaps TRBD1 (5 bases). This CDR3 is built from 14 residues. The V end lost 1 base, the J end lost 2 bases, and 9 bases lay between the germline ends. From germline, CDR1 is SGHVS and CDR2 FQNEAQ. The CDR3 is CASSLGQSAYEQYF. In DNA, the CDR3 is TGTGCCAGCAGCTTAGGACAGTCTGCCTACGAGCAGTACTTC.

Note on this clone: The junction departs from germline at one end; a sequencing error may be responsible. V is TRBV6-1 and J is TRBJ2-7, with 7 bases aligning to TRBD1. Germline V gives CDR1 MNHNS, CDR2 SASEGT. The CDR3 runs to 13 residues. The CDR3 sequence is CASTESRGYEQYF. The CDR3, as DNA: TGTGCCAGCACTGAATCCAGGGGGTACGAGCAGTACTTC.

The genes are TRBV19 and TRBJ1-1, with D tentatively TRBD1 (5 bases). The V end was cut by 1 base, the J end by 1 base, with 10 bases between. The CDR3 totals 15 residues. Germline V gives CDR1 LNHDA, CDR2 SQIVND (reference sequence). Here the CDR3 reads CASSIGQLGNTEAFF. DNA of the CDR3: TGTGCCAGTAGTATAGGACAGCTGGGGAACACTGAAGCTTTCTTT. The full variable domain, in which reference TRBV19 and TRBJ1-1 provide the parts outside the CDR3, is DGGITQSPKYLFRKEGQNVTLSCEQNLNHDAMYWYRQDPGQGLRLIYYSQIVNDFQKGDIAEGYSVSREKKESFPLTVTSAQKNPTAFYLCASSIGQLGNTEAFFGQGTRLTVV.

J is TRBJ2-2 and V is TRBV5-1; tentative D call: TRBD1 (6 bases). Germline CDR1 SGHRS, CDR2 YFSETQ. The V end was cut by 2 bases, the J end by 5 bases, with 16 bases between. The CDR3 spans 16 residues. The CDR3 DNA follows: TGCGCCAGCAGCTTCACGGGACAACGAATGACCGGGGAGCTGTTTTTT. Its translation: CASSFTGQRMTGELFF.

V and J are TRBV7-9 and TRBJ2-5; the D is unclear. Trimming shortened V by 5 bases and J by 0 bases, and 10 bases separated the two germline ends. The CDR3 is made up of 14 amino acids. CDR1 and CDR2 (germline): SEHNR, FQNEAQ (reference sequence). The CDR3 loop reads CASSRSYDQETQYF. CDR3 bases: TGTGCCAGCAGCCGGAGTTACGACCAAGAGACCCAGTACTTC.

This clone occurred once. V and J are TRBV27 and TRBJ1-2; TRBD1 aligns across 7 bases. CDR1 is MNHEY and CDR2 is SMNVEV in the germline V gene (reference sequence). The CDR3 has 13 amino acids. V trimming: 3 bases; J trimming: 6 bases; junction bases outside the gene matches: 4. The CDR3 spells CASSLEQGNGYTF. The CDR3 nucleotides read TGTGCCAGCAGTTTGGAACAGGGGAATGGCTACACCTTC.

The chain joins TRBV4-1 to TRBJ2-1; D may be TRBD2 (5 bases). The CDR3 has 16 residues. V dropped 0 bases and J dropped 0 bases, with 9 bases sitting between them. Germline values: CDR1 MGHRA, CDR2 YSYEKL. The CDR3, as DNA: TGCGCCAGCAGCCAAGATGGGAGAAGCTCCTACAATGAGCAGTTCTTC. Its protein product is CASSQDGRSSYNEQFF.

A word on this clone: Other DNA sequences in this sample translate to the same CDR3. J is TRBJ1-2 and V is TRBV10-3; the D gene is possibly TRBD1 (6 bases). Per germline, CDR1 ENHRY and CDR2 SYGVKD. Trimming pared 6 bases from V and 3 bases from J, leaving 11 bases between. The CDR3 has 13 amino acids. CDR3 loop: CAISSDRDYGYTF. In nucleotides, the CDR3 is TGTGCCATCAGCTCGGACAGAGACTATGGCTACACCTTC.

The chain uses TRBV9 and TRBJ1-2; D gene ambiguous. Germline values: CDR1 SGDLS, CDR2 YYNGEE. This CDR3 is built from 13 residues. The V gene lost 4 bases and the J gene lost 0 bases, with 7 bases spanning the gap. The CDR3 region has the DNA TGTGCCAGCAGCCAGATCTCTAACTATGGCTACACCTTC. Amino acids: CASSQISNYGYTF.

The chain joins TRBV5-1 to TRBJ2-7; TRBD1 agrees at 12 bases. Germline V CDR1 and CDR2: SGHRS, YFSETQ. The CDR3 loop spans 15 amino acids. The trim removed 4 bases at V and 5 bases at J, leaving 7 bases unmatched. CDR3 DNA sequence: TGCGCCAGCAGCCCCGGGACAGGGGGCGGACACGAGCAGTACTTC. This sequence encodes CASSPGTGGGHEQYF.

A single count supports this clone. The same CDR3 arises from other DNA sequences in this sample as well. The chain employs TRBV27 and TRBJ1-6, with a tentative D call TRBD1 (6 bases). The CDR3 length is 14 residues. V was clipped by 5 bases and J by 7 bases, with 12 bases between them. Germline V gene data show CDR1 as MNHEY and CDR2 as SMNVEV (reference sequence). The CDR3 protein is CASSLGQLNSPLHF. In nucleotides, the CDR3 is TGTGCCAGCAGTCTGGGACAACTAAATTCACCCCTCCACTTT.

The J gene is TRBJ2-1, the V gene TRBV29-1, with D perhaps TRBD2 (5 bases). CDR1 is SQVTM, CDR2 ANQGSEA, per germline. CDR3 length: 14 amino acids. V dropped 8 bases and J dropped 4 bases, with 18 bases sitting between them. The CDR3 reads CSTSGRPTYNEQFF. CDR3 coding DNA: TGCAGCACCAGCGGACGGCCAACTTACAATGAGCAGTTCTTC.